This T cell receptor beta chain was captured by sequencing in a study of T cell repertoires in cytomegalovirus infection. Study overall: CMV epitopes that were recently identified and HLA-C-restricted were used alongside well-studied HLA-B-restricted ones. Public TCR beta signatures indicated both CMV infection and matching HLA type.

Trimming removed 1 base from V and 5 bases from J; junction bases left unmatched: 7. The CDR3 contains 16 residues. Per germline, CDR1 SGHNT and CDR2 YENEEA. Remarks on this clonotype: Its matching antigen is unknown.

Overall study findings and caveats: Ex vivo responses were dominated by HLA-C-restricted CMV-specific TCR beta clonotypes. Cumulative frequency of public TCR beta families picked out carriers of CMV plus the relevant HLA.

MiXCR was run by TCRdb on the reads, yielding one entry per CDR3 protein. The table has some 220,000 distinct CDR3 sequences, approximately 38% seen once; the top ten hold around 60%. V usage is TRBV11-3 and J usage is TRBJ2-3, with 9 bases fitting TRBD1. The input for sequencing was CD8+ T cells from cultured PBMCs, taken from culture after CMV antigen stimulation. This receptor was identified in a human donor in good health (CMV status not recorded). Some clones in this sample may be carry-over from other donors' samples. In nucleotides, the CDR3 is TGTGCCAGCAGCTTAGGGGGACAGGGCTCGGGAGATACGCAGTATTTT. Its protein product is CASSLGGQGSGDTQYF.